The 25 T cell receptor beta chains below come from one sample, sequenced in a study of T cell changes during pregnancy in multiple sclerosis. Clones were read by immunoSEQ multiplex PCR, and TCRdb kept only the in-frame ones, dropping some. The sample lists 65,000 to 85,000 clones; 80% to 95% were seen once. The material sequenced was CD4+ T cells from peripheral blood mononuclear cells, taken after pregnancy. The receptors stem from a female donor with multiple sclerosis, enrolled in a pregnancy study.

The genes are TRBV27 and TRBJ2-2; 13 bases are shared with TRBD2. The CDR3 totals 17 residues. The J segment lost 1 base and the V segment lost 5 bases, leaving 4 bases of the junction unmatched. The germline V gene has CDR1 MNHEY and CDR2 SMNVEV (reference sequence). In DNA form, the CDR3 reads TGTGCCAGCAGTACCGGACTAGCGGGAGTGAACACCGGGGAGCTGTTTTTT. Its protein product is CASSTGLAGVNTGELFF.

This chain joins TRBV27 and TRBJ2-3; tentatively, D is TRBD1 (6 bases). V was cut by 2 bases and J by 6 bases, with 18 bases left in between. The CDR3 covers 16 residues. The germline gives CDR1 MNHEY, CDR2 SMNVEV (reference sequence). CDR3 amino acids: CASSLTRPRGSDTQYF. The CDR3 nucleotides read TGTGCCAGCAGTTTAACCCGGCCTAGGGGGTCGGATACGCAGTATTTT.

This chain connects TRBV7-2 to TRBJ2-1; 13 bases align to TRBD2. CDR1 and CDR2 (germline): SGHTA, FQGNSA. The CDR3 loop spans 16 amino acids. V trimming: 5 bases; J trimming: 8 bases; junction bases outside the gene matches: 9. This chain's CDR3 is CASSRARTSGRHEQFF. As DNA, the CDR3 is TGTGCCAGCAGCCGGGCACGGACTAGCGGGAGACATGAGCAGTTCTTC.

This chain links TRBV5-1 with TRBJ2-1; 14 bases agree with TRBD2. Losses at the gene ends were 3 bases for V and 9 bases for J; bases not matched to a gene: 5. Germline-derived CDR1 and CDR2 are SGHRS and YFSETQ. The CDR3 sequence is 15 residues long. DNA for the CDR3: TGCGCCAGCAGCTGGGGGACTAGCGGGAGCAGTGAGCAGTTCTTC. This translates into CASSWGTSGSSEQFF. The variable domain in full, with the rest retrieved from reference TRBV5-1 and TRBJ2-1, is KAGVTQTPRYLIKTRGQQVTLSCSPISGHRSVSWYQQTPGQGLQFLFEYFSETQRNKGNFPGRFSGRQFSNSRSEMNVSTLELGDSALYLCASSWGTSGSSEQFFGPGTRLTVL.

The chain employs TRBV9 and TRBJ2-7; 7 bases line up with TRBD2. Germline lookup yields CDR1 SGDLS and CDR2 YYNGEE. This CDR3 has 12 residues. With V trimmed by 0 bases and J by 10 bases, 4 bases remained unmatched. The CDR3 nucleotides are TGTGCCAGCAGCGTAGGGGCGGGGGTCCAGTACTTC. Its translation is CASSVGAGVQYF.

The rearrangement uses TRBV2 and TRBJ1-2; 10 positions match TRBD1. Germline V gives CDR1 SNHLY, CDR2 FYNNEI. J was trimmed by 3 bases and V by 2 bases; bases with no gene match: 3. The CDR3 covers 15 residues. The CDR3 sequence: CASSEMGQGYYGYTF. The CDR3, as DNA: TGTGCCAGCAGTGAAATGGGACAGGGGTACTATGGCTACACCTTC.

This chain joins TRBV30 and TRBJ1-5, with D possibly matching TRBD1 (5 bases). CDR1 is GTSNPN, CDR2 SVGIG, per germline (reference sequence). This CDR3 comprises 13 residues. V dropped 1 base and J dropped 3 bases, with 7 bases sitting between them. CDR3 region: CAWSAGNNQPQHF. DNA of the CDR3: TGTGCCTGGAGTGCAGGGAACAATCAGCCCCAGCATTTT.

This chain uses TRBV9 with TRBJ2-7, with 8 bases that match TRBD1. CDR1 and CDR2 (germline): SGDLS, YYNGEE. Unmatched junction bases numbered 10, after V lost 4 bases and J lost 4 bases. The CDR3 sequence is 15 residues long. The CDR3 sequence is CASSSGQGSFYEQYF. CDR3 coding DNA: TGTGCCAGCAGCTCAGGACAGGGATCGTTTTACGAGCAGTACTTC. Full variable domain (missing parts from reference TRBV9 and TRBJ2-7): DSGVTQTPKHLITATGQRVTLRCSPRSGDLSVYWYQQSLDQGLQFLIQYYNGEERAKGNILERFSAQQFPDLHSELNLSSLELGDSALYFCASSSGQGSFYEQYFGPGTRLTVT.

The CDR3 bases are TGTGCCTGGAGTGGGGGAGTGGGTGAGCAGTTCTTC. Translating it yields CAWSGGVGEQFF. The rearrangement links TRBV30 to TRBJ2-1; maybe TRBD2 (5 bases). Germline V gives CDR1 GTSNPN, CDR2 SVGIG (reference sequence). With 1 base removed from V and 9 bases from J, the gap between germline ends came to 10 bases. This CDR3 is built from 12 residues.

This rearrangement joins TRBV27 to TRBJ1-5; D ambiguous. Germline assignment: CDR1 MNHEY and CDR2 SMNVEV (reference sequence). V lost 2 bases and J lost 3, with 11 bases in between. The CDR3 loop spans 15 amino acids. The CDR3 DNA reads TGTGCCAGCAGTTTAGAAGCGGGGTACAATCAGCCCCAGCATTTT. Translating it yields CASSLEAGYNQPQHF.

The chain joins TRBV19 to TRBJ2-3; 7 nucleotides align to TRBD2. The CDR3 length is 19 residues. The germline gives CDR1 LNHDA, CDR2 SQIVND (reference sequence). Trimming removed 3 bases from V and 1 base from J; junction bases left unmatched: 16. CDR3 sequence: CASSIGGPGTIFGTDTQYF. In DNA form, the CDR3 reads TGTGCCAGTAGTATTGGGGGTCCCGGGACTATATTTGGCACAGATACGCAGTATTTT.

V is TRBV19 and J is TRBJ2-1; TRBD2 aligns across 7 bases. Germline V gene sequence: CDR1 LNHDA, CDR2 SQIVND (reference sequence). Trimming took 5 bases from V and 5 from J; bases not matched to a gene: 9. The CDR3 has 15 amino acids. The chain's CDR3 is CASSSTSNPNNEQFF. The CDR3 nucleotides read TGTGCCAGTAGTTCGACTAGCAACCCTAACAATGAGCAGTTCTTC. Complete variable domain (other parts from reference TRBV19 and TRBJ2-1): DGGITQSPKYLFRKEGQNVTLSCEQNLNHDAMYWYRQDPGQGLRLIYYSQIVNDFQKGDIAEGYSVSREKKESFPLTVTSAQKNPTAFYLCASSSTSNPNNEQFFGPGTRLTVL.

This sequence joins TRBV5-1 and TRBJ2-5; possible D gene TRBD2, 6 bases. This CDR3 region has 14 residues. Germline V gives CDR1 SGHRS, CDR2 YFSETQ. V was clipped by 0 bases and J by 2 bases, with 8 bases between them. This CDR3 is CASSLDGGQETQYF. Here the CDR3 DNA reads TGCGCCAGCAGCTTGGACGGGGGACAAGAGACCCAGTACTTC.

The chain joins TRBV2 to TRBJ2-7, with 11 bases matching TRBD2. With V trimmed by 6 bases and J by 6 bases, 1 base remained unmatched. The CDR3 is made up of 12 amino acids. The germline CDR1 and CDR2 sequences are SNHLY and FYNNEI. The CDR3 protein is CASRTSGTEQYF. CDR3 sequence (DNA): TGTGCCAGCAGGACTAGCGGGACCGAGCAGTACTTC.

The CDR3 sequence is CASRRAGTYEQYF. The CDR3 DNA reads as TGTGCCAGCCGGAGGGCAGGTACCTACGAGCAGTACTTC. The rearrangement links TRBV6-5 to TRBJ2-7; weak D call: TRBD2 (6 bases). CDR3 length: 13 amino acids. Germline V lookup: CDR1 MNHEY, CDR2 SVGAGI. V gave up 8 bases and J gave up 2 bases, with 13 bases separating them.

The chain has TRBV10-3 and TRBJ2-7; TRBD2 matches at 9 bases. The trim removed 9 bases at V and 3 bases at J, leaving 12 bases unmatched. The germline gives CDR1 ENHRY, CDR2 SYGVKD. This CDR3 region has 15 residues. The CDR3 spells CAISPGDSGSYEQYF. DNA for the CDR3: TGTGCCATTTCGCCCGGGGATAGCGGGAGCTACGAGCAGTACTTC.

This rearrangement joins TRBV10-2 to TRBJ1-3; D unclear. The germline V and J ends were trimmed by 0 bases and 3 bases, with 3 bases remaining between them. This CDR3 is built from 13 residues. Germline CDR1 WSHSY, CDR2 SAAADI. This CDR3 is CASSESRGNTIYF. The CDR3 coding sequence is TGCGCCAGCAGTGAGTCTCGTGGAAACACCATATATTTT.

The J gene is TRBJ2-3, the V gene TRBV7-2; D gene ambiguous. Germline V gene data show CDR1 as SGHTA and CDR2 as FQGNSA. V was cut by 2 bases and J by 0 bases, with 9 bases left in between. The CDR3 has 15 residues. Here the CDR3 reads CASSLRGPSTDTQYF. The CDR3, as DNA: TGTGCCAGCAGCTTACGCGGCCCTAGCACAGATACGCAGTATTTT. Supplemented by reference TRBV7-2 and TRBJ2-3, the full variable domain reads GAGVSQSPSNKVTEKGKDVELRCDPISGHTALYWYRQSLGQGLEFLIYFQGNSAPDKSGLPSDRFSAERTGGSVSTLTIQRTQQEDSAVYLCASSLRGPSTDTQYFGPGTRLTVL.

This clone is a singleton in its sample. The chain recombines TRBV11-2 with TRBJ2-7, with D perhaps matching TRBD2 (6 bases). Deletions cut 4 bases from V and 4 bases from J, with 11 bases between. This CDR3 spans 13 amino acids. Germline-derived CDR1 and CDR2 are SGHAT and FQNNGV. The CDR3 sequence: CASSWDSFYEQYF. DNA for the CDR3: TGTGCCAGCAGCTGGGACTCTTTTTACGAGCAGTACTTC. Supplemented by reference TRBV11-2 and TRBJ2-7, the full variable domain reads EAGVAQSPRYKIIEKRQSVAFWCNPISGHATLYWYQQILGQGPKLLIQFQNNGVVDDSQLPKDRFSAERLKGVDSTLKIQPAKLEDSAVYLCASSWDSFYEQYFGPGTRLTVT.

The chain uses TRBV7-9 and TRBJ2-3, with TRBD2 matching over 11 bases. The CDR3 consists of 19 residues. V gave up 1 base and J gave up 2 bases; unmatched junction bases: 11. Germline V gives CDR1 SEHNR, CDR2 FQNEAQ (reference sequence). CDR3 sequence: CASSLVAILAGGHTDTQYF. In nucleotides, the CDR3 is TGTGCCAGCAGCTTAGTCGCAATCCTAGCGGGGGGACACACAGATACGCAGTATTTT.

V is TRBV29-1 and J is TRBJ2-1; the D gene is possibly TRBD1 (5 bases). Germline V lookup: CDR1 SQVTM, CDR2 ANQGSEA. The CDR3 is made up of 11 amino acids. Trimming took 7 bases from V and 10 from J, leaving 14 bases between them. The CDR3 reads CSAEAGREQFF. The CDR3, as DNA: TGCAGCGCCGAAGCAGGGCGCGAGCAGTTCTTC.

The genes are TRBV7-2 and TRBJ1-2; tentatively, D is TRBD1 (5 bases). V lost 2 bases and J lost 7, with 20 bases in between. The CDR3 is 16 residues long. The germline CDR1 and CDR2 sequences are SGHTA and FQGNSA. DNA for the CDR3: TGTGCCAGCAGCTTATTATGGGGCAGGGCGGCTAGTGGCTACACCTTC. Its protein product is CASSLLWGRAASGYTF.

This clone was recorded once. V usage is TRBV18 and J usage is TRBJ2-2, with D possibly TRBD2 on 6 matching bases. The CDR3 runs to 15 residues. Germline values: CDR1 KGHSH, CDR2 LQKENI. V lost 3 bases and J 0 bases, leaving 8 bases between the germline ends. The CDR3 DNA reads TGTGCCAGCTCACCGACTAGGACGAACACCGGGGAGCTGTTTTTT. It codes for CASSPTRTNTGELFF.

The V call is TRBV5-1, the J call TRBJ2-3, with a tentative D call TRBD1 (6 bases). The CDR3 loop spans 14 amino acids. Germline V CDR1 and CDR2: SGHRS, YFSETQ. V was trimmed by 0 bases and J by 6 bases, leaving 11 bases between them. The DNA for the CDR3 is TGCGCCAGCAGCTTGGGACAGGTCCGGGATACGCAGTATTTT. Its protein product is CASSLGQVRDTQYF.

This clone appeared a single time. The DNA for the CDR3 is TGTGCCAGCAGTTACTCGGGGAGCACCTACGAGCAGTACTTC. Translation gives CASSYSGSTYEQYF. The chain links TRBV6-5 to TRBJ2-7, with D maybe TRBD2 (5 bases). Germline V gives CDR1 MNHEY, CDR2 SVGAGI. CDR3 length: 14 amino acids. The V and J ends lost 0 bases and 2 bases respectively, with 8 bases between them.